This T cell receptor beta chain was recorded in a study of follicular helper T cells after annual influenza vaccination. For the study at large: Sampling occurred days 0, 7 and 28 after each influenza vaccination. Some donors were sampled over the 2013-2014, 2014-2015 and 2015-2016 vaccinations.

Clones were sequenced by immunoSEQ multiplex PCR, and TCRdb holds only the in-frame ones, with some missing. The sample lists approximately 10,000 clones, 83% occurring once. As for time point: 2015-2016 season, 7 days after influenza vaccination. The sample here was CXCR5- memory CD4+ T cells sorted from blood, taken 7 days after influenza vaccination. The clonotype originates from an adult who received the influenza vaccine.

The CDR3 sequence is CSVGDAGELFF. As DNA, the CDR3 is TGCAGCGTTGGGGACGCCGGGGAGCTGTTTTTT. This sequence joins TRBV29-1 and TRBJ2-2; perhaps D is TRBD1 or TRBD2 (5 bases each). The CDR3 runs 11 residues. Germline V CDR1 and CDR2: SQVTM, ANQGSEA. Trimming took 4 bases from V and 6 from J, leaving 6 bases between them.